These T cell receptor beta chains were read from a single sample in a study of T-cell reconstitution after alpha-beta-depleted transplantation in children. Each CDR3 protein gets one entry after TCRdb re-called the PCR reads with MiXCR. This sample has fewer than 700,000 distinct CDR3 sequences, with roughly 23% found just once. The sample here was PBMCs, mostly from graft donor cells, taken 360 days after TCRalphabeta/CD19-depleted stem cell transplant. The receptors originated from a boy in the first two years of life who had a stem cell transplant for acute myeloid leukemia, so the T cells may come from the graft donor. The CDR3 runs from the conserved cysteine through the conserved F or W. The order of the fields is D gene, CDR3 length, V gene, J gene, clone size, CDR3 protein, CDR3 DNA. The D gene is left open where the match is weak. Size is omitted from some rows. Given values are once, few, many or a class for expanded clones.

d_gene: TRBD1; len: 14; v_gene: TRBV20-1; j_gene: TRBJ2-5; abundance: -; CDR3aa: CSARTGTGQETQYF; CDR3nt: TGCAGTGCTCGGACCGGGACAGGACAAGAGACCCAGTACTTC
d_gene: TRBD1; len: 12; v_gene: TRBV12-3/TRBV12-4; j_gene: TRBJ2-2; abundance: many; CDR3aa: CASSRGPGELFF; CDR3nt: TGTGCCAGCAGTAGGGGGCCCGGGGAGCTGTTTTTT
d_gene: -; len: 14; v_gene: TRBV12-3/TRBV12-4; j_gene: TRBJ2-1; abundance: many; CDR3aa: CASSKEIAYNEQFF; CDR3nt: TGTGCCAGCAGCAAAGAGATAGCCTACAATGAGCAGTTCTTC
d_gene: TRBD1; len: 13; v_gene: TRBV20-1; j_gene: TRBJ1-3; abundance: -; CDR3aa: CRGREGARNTIYF; CDR3nt: TGCAGGGGCCGGGAGGGGGCTAGAAACACCATATATTTT
d_gene: -; len: 13; v_gene: TRBV7-3; j_gene: TRBJ1-1; abundance: many; CDR3aa: CASSLIAGGEAFF; CDR3nt: TGTGCCAGCAGCTTAATAGCGGGAGGGGAAGCTTTCTTT
d_gene: TRBD2; len: 18; v_gene: TRBV10-3; j_gene: TRBJ2-1; abundance: -; CDR3aa: CATFPGLAEGSSYNEQFF; CDR3nt: TGTGCCACATTCCCGGGACTAGCCGAAGGGAGCTCCTACAATGAGCAGTTCTTC
d_gene: -; len: 17; v_gene: TRBV4-1; j_gene: TRBJ2-3; abundance: many; CDR3aa: CASSRNRENRDPVFPYF; CDR3nt: TGCGCCAGCAGCCGGAATCGGGAAAACAGGGACCCGGTATTTCCGTATTTT
d_gene: -; len: 15; v_gene: TRBV7-2; j_gene: TRBJ1-5; abundance: few; CDR3aa: CASSLAGQGNQPQHF; CDR3nt: TGTGCCAGCAGCTTAGCTGGGCAGGGCAATCAGCCCCAGCATTTT
d_gene: -; len: 13; v_gene: TRBV12-3/TRBV12-4; j_gene: TRBJ1-6; abundance: many; CDR3aa: CASRQTGNSPLHF; CDR3nt: TGTGCCAGCAGACAGACGGGTAATTCACCCCTCCACTTT
d_gene: TRBD1; len: 14; v_gene: TRBV20-1; j_gene: TRBJ2-5; abundance: -; CDR3aa: CSASPGTDQETQYF; CDR3nt: TGCAGTGCTAGCCCAGGGACAGACCAAGAGACCCAGTACTTC
d_gene: TRBD1; len: 16; v_gene: TRBV10-1; j_gene: TRBJ1-2; abundance: -; CDR3aa: CASSESRTGDIYGYTF; CDR3nt: TGCGCCAGCAGTGAGTCCAGGACAGGGGATATCTATGGCTACACCTTC
d_gene: -; len: 15; v_gene: TRBV24-1; j_gene: TRBJ2-1; abundance: few; CDR3aa: CATSEGPYSYNEQFF; CDR3nt: TGTGCCACCAGTGAAGGGCCCTACTCCTACAATGAGCAGTTCTTC
d_gene: TRBD2; len: 16; v_gene: TRBV13; j_gene: TRBJ2-1; abundance: many; CDR3aa: CASSRIRGGAYNEQFF; CDR3nt: TGTGCCAGCAGTCGGATTCGCGGGGGGGCCTACAATGAGCAGTTCTTC
d_gene: TRBD2; len: 16; v_gene: TRBV20-1; j_gene: TRBJ2-1; abundance: many; CDR3aa: CSARDPLAGVYNEQFF; CDR3nt: TGCAGTGCTAGAGATCCGCTAGCGGGGGTTTACAATGAGCAGTTCTTC
d_gene: -; len: 17; v_gene: TRBV20-1; j_gene: TRBJ2-1; abundance: many; CDR3aa: CSARDDGVASSYNEQFF; CDR3nt: TGCAGTGCTAGAGATGATGGGGTAGCCTCTTCTTACAATGAGCAGTTCTTC
d_gene: -; len: 11; v_gene: TRBV20-1; j_gene: TRBJ2-3; abundance: -; CDR3aa: CSAGRADTQYF; CDR3nt: TGCAGTGCTGGTAGGGCAGATACGCAGTATTTT
d_gene: -; len: 16; v_gene: TRBV12-3/TRBV12-4; j_gene: TRBJ1-3; abundance: -; CDR3aa: CASSPPGGDSGNTIYF; CDR3nt: TGTGCCAGCAGCCCCCCCGGGGGCGACTCTGGAAACACCATATATTTT
d_gene: TRBD2; len: 17; v_gene: TRBV3-1; j_gene: TRBJ2-5; abundance: -; CDR3aa: CATCHPLAGGRKETQYF; CDR3nt: TGTGCCACCTGCCACCCCCTAGCGGGGGGCAGAAAAGAGACCCAGTACTTC
d_gene: -; len: 14; v_gene: TRBV9; j_gene: TRBJ2-7; abundance: -; CDR3aa: CASSVEGTPYEQYF; CDR3nt: TGTGCCAGCAGCGTAGAGGGGACACCCTACGAGCAGTACTTC
d_gene: -; len: 14; v_gene: TRBV20-1; j_gene: TRBJ2-3; abundance: -; CDR3aa: CSATQGGTRDTQYF; CDR3nt: TGCAGTGCCACCCAGGGGGGGACGCGAGATACGCAGTATTTT
d_gene: TRBD1; len: 15; v_gene: TRBV29-1; j_gene: TRBJ2-3; abundance: -; CDR3aa: CSVDLGQISTDTQYF; CDR3nt: TGCAGCGTTGACCTGGGACAGATTAGCACAGATACGCAGTATTTT
d_gene: -; len: 15; v_gene: TRBV7-6; j_gene: TRBJ2-2; abundance: -; CDR3aa: CASSFGPGNTGELFF; CDR3nt: TGTGCCAGCAGCTTTGGGCCAGGGAACACCGGGGAGCTGTTTTTT
d_gene: TRBD1; len: 13; v_gene: TRBV20-1; j_gene: TRBJ1-5; abundance: -; CDR3aa: CSARTGGDQPQHF; CDR3nt: TGCAGTGCGCGGACAGGGGGAGATCAGCCCCAGCATTTT
d_gene: -; len: 16; v_gene: TRBV6-5; j_gene: TRBJ1-2; abundance: -; CDR3aa: CASSYFSRGRNYGYTF; CDR3nt: TGTGCCAGCAGTTACTTCTCCCGGGGGCGCAACTATGGCTACACCTTC
d_gene: -; len: 13; v_gene: TRBV7-2; j_gene: TRBJ2-7; abundance: -; CDR3aa: CASSLAQGGEQYF; CDR3nt: TGTGCCAGCAGCTTAGCGCAGGGTGGCGAGCAGTACTTC
d_gene: -; len: 15; v_gene: TRBV7-9; j_gene: TRBJ2-5; abundance: once; CDR3aa: CASSLGRVWEETQYF; CDR3nt: TGTGCCAGCAGCCTTGGACGCGTTTGGGAAGAGACCCAGTACTTC
d_gene: -; len: 15; v_gene: TRBV5-1; j_gene: TRBJ2-7; abundance: -; CDR3aa: CASSLGAGLIYEQYF; CDR3nt: TGCGCCAGCAGCTTGGGGGCTGGGCTGATTTACGAGCAGTACTTC
d_gene: -; len: 14; v_gene: TRBV7-8; j_gene: TRBJ2-3; abundance: many; CDR3aa: CASSRAGAADTQYF; CDR3nt: TGTGCCAGCAGCCGGGCGGGGGCTGCAGATACGCAGTATTTT
d_gene: TRBD1; len: 13; v_gene: TRBV10-3; j_gene: TRBJ2-5; abundance: many; CDR3aa: CAISLTGEETQYF; CDR3nt: TGTGCCATCAGCCTGACAGGGGAAGAGACCCAGTACTTC
d_gene: TRBD1; len: 15; v_gene: TRBV4-1; j_gene: TRBJ1-4; abundance: many; CDR3aa: CASSQVDRAGEKLFF; CDR3nt: TGCGCCAGCAGCCAAGTGGACAGGGCGGGTGAAAAACTGTTTTTT
d_gene: -; len: 14; v_gene: TRBV20-1; j_gene: TRBJ1-5; abundance: -; CDR3aa: CSARGGDQNQPQHF; CDR3nt: TGCAGTGCTAGAGGGGGGGACCAAAATCAGCCCCAGCATTTT
d_gene: -; len: 15; v_gene: TRBV20-1; j_gene: TRBJ2-7; abundance: few; CDR3aa: CSARVTRAGKYEQYF; CDR3nt: TGCAGTGCTAGAGTCACACGGGCAGGGAAATACGAGCAGTACTTC
d_gene: -; len: 14; v_gene: TRBV12-3/TRBV12-4; j_gene: TRBJ2-5; abundance: many; CDR3aa: CASSLTNREETQYF; CDR3nt: TGTGCCAGCAGTTTAACGAACAGGGAAGAGACCCAGTACTTC
d_gene: TRBD2; len: 15; v_gene: TRBV29-1; j_gene: TRBJ2-5; abundance: many; CDR3aa: CSVRYTGTIKETQYF; CDR3nt: TGCAGCGTGAGATATACCGGGACTATAAAAGAGACCCAGTACTTC
d_gene: -; len: 15; v_gene: TRBV27; j_gene: TRBJ2-3; abundance: few; CDR3aa: CASSPPNGPPDTQYF; CDR3nt: TGTGCCAGCAGCCCCCCCAATGGACCACCAGATACGCAGTATTTT
d_gene: -; len: 16; v_gene: TRBV20-1; j_gene: TRBJ2-7; abundance: -; CDR3aa: CSARGGGRDYSYEQYF; CDR3nt: TGCAGTGCTAGAGGAGGGGGAAGGGACTACTCCTACGAGCAGTACTTC
d_gene: -; len: 16; v_gene: TRBV5-1; j_gene: TRBJ2-3; abundance: -; CDR3aa: CASSLFRGSSTDTQYF; CDR3nt: TGCGCCAGCAGCTTGTTCCGGGGGTCCAGCACAGATACGCAGTATTTT
d_gene: TRBD2; len: 15; v_gene: TRBV15; j_gene: TRBJ2-5; abundance: many; CDR3aa: CATSRAAGVQETQYF; CDR3nt: TGTGCCACCAGCAGAGCCGCGGGGGTCCAAGAGACCCAGTACTTC
d_gene: TRBD2; len: 14; v_gene: TRBV12-3/TRBV12-4; j_gene: TRBJ2-4; abundance: -; CDR3aa: CASAVAGTTNIQYF; CDR3nt: TGTGCCAGCGCAGTAGCCGGGACTACCAACATTCAGTACTTC
d_gene: -; len: 19; v_gene: TRBV4-1; j_gene: TRBJ1-1; abundance: once; CDR3aa: CASSQVPGRGTYGDRGAFF; CDR3nt: TGCGCCAGCAGCCAAGTTCCCGGGCGTGGTACGTATGGAGATCGGGGAGCTTTCTTT
d_gene: -; len: 12; v_gene: TRBV28; j_gene: TRBJ2-5; abundance: many; CDR3aa: CALGGALGTQYF; CDR3nt: TGTGCCCTAGGGGGAGCCCTGGGGACCCAGTACTTC
d_gene: -; len: 15; v_gene: TRBV15; j_gene: TRBJ2-2; abundance: many; CDR3aa: CATSRAPRYTGELFF; CDR3nt: TGTGCCACCAGCAGAGCCCCCAGGTACACCGGGGAGCTGTTTTTT
d_gene: TRBD1; len: 13; v_gene: TRBV12-3/TRBV12-4; j_gene: TRBJ1-1; abundance: many; CDR3aa: CASSAQGYTEAFF; CDR3nt: TGTGCCAGCAGTGCACAGGGGTACACTGAAGCTTTCTTT
d_gene: -; len: 16; v_gene: TRBV7-8; j_gene: TRBJ2-2; abundance: -; CDR3aa: CASSLRPGPNTGELFF; CDR3nt: TGTGCCAGCAGCTTAAGACCCGGGCCGAACACCGGGGAGCTGTTTTTT
d_gene: TRBD2; len: 11; v_gene: TRBV29-1; j_gene: TRBJ2-1; abundance: few; CDR3aa: CSAGGGSAQFF; CDR3nt: TGCAGCGCCGGGGGGGGGTCTGCTCAGTTCTTC
d_gene: -; len: 14; v_gene: TRBV20-1; j_gene: TRBJ1-1; abundance: -; CDR3aa: CSARVGPLNTEAFF; CDR3nt: TGCAGTGCTAGAGTGGGACCGCTGAACACTGAAGCTTTCTTT
d_gene: TRBD1; len: 14; v_gene: TRBV29-1; j_gene: TRBJ2-5; abundance: few; CDR3aa: CSVDNPRGRKTQYF; CDR3nt: TGCAGCGTTGATAACCCCAGGGGGAGAAAGACCCAGTACTTC
d_gene: -; len: 13; v_gene: TRBV2; j_gene: TRBJ2-5; abundance: few; CDR3aa: CASIRARVETQYF; CDR3nt: TGTGCCAGCATCCGGGCACGGGTGGAGACCCAGTACTTC
d_gene: -; len: 11; v_gene: TRBV12-3/TRBV12-4; j_gene: TRBJ2-3; abundance: few; CDR3aa: CASSSTRTQYF; CDR3nt: TGTGCCAGCAGTTCTACCCGGACGCAGTATTTT